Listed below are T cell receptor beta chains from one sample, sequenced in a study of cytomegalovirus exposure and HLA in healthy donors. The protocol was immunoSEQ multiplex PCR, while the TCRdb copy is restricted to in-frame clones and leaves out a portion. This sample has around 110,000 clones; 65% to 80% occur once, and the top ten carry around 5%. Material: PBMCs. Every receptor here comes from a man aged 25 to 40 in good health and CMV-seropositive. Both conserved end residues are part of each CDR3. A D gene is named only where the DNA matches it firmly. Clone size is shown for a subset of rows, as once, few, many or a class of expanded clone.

DNA: TGTGCCAGCTCACCAAGGACAGGGGATTTGACAGATACGCAGTATTTT; CDR3: CASSPRTGDLTDTQYF; J: TRBJ2-3; size: .; V: TRBV18; D: TRBD1
DNA: TGTGCCAGTAGTATCGGGACAGGGGGTCAGCCCCAGCATTTT; CDR3: CASSIGTGGQPQHF; J: TRBJ1-5; size: .; V: TRBV19; D: TRBD1
DNA: TGTGCCAGCAGTTTCCCGGGACAACCTGGGGCCAACGTCCTGACTTTC; CDR3: CASSFPGQPGANVLTF; J: TRBJ2-6; size: .; V: TRBV7-8; D: .
DNA: TGTGCCAGTAGTGGGGCGGGGGGACAGACCCAGTACTTC; CDR3: CASSGAGGQTQYF; J: TRBJ2-5; size: .; V: TRBV19; D: TRBD2
DNA: TGTGCCAGTAGCACGGACAGAGCTCGGGCCCTCCACTTT; CDR3: CASSTDRARALHF; J: TRBJ1-6; size: .; V: TRBV19; D: .
DNA: TGTGCCAGCAGCTTGGCCTTCGGGGGGGACAATGAGCAGTTCTTC; CDR3: CASSLAFGGDNEQFF; J: TRBJ2-1; size: .; V: TRBV5-4; D: TRBD2
DNA: TGCAGCGCCTCTGAGGGGGGGGCTTTCTTT; CDR3: CSASEGGAFF; J: TRBJ1-1; size: once; V: TRBV29-1; D: .
DNA: TGTGCCAGCAGTGAAGGGACTAGCGGGGGGGCTGAGCAGTTCTTC; CDR3: CASSEGTSGGAEQFF; J: TRBJ2-1; size: many; V: TRBV6-1; D: TRBD2
DNA: TGTGCCAGCAGTCTAACTAACAGAGGGGAGCAGTTCTTC; CDR3: CASSLTNRGEQFF; J: TRBJ2-1; size: .; V: TRBV6-5; D: .
DNA: TGTGCTAGTGGTTTGCCACGAGGGGGAGGGGCAGGGCCAAATTCTGGGGCCAACGTCCTGACTTTC; CDR3: CASGLPRGGGAGPNSGANVLTF; J: TRBJ2-6; size: .; V: TRBV12-5; D: .
DNA: TGTGCCAGCAGTGAATCGGCCGGGGGGCAAGAGACCCAGTACTTC; CDR3: CASSESAGGQETQYF; J: TRBJ2-5; size: .; V: TRBV6-1; D: TRBD2
DNA: TGTGCCAGCAGCTCGACCAGGGGGCGGGGAGGCTACACCTTC; CDR3: CASSSTRGRGGYTF; J: TRBJ1-2; size: .; V: TRBV5-6; D: TRBD1
DNA: TGTGCCAGCAGCCTGGGACTCTCTGGAAACACCATATATTTT; CDR3: CASSLGLSGNTIYF; J: TRBJ1-3; size: .; V: TRBV5-4; D: .
DNA: TGTGCCATCAGTGAGTCAGGTAGCCACGGAGAGACCCAGTACTTC; CDR3: CAISESGSHGETQYF; J: TRBJ2-5; size: .; V: TRBV10-3; D: .
DNA: TGTGCCAGTATTCAGGCAAATGAAGCTTTCTTT; CDR3: CASIQANEAFF; J: TRBJ1-1; size: .; V: TRBV19; D: .
DNA: TGTGCCAGCAGATCCGGGACAGGGTATCAGGGCTACACCTTC; CDR3: CASRSGTGYQGYTF; J: TRBJ1-2; size: .; V: TRBV28; D: TRBD1